This T cell receptor beta chain was captured in a study of CXCR3-negative and CXCR3-positive naive CD8 T cells. Study information: Sequencing brought in 120 million to 150 million TRB reads altogether, and each library got about 1.5 +/- 0.3 million. Notes on the study in general: Most assays used freshly isolated PBMCs, as cryopreservation partially reduced CXCR3. Naive subsets did not differ in surface CD5, and the authors estimated TCR strength using properties of the TRB CDR3.

The germline gives CDR1 SQVTM, CDR2 ANQGSEA. CDR3 length equals 14 residues. With UMI labels, 5' RACE was used to prepare the TRB cDNA libraries. TCRdb reanalyzed the 5' RACE reads, giving one entry per CDR3 protein sequence and no DNA. Reported are 50,000 to 60,000 distinct CDR3 sequences; the ten largest clones contain more than 0.35%. As for this clonotype: What it binds is not known.

The sequence was obtained from a human donor in good health. Some clones in this sample may be carry-over from other donors' samples. The chain has TRBV29-1 and TRBJ2-2; TCRdb calls TRBD1, which cannot be checked without DNA. Material for sequencing was naive CXCR3- CD8+ T cells from blood. As to subset: CD45RO-CCR7+CD27+CD95- naive CD8+ T cells lacking CXCR3 (TNR3-). The CDR3: CSVEDQGGAGELFF.